This TCR beta chain derives from a study of blood T cell repertoires in COVID-19. Whole-study context: PBMCs, B-cell-depleted T cells, or T cells were the source of the cDNA or gDNA that made up the material.

Profiling relied on immunoSEQ multiplex PCR, and the TCRdb table lists in-frame clones only, not all of them. The sample carries around 100,000 clones, around four fifths recorded once. The V and J ends lost 6 bases and 5 bases, in that order; junction bases with no gene match: 8. In germline, CDR1 is LNHDA, CDR2 SQIVND (reference sequence). CDR3 length: 15 residues. This sequence joins TRBV19 and TRBJ2-3, with 10 bases matching TRBD2. This TCR derives from a woman in her 70s with acute or convalescent COVID-19. Sequenced: peripheral blood. The CDR3: CASSSAGGPRDTQYF. CDR3 DNA: TGTGCCAGTAGCTCAGCGGGGGGGCCAAGAGATACGCAGTATTTT.